Shown below are 32 T cell receptor beta chains from a single sample sequenced in a study of T cells in Graves' hyperthyroidism and ophthalmopathy. Amplification yielded TCR beta CDR3 regions, with RNA transcripts as the source. Initially, a first-round RT-PCR of the TCR CDR3 employed the HTBI primer set. MiXCR was run by TCRdb on the multiplex PCR reads, yielding one entry per CDR3 protein. The table has about 400,000 distinct CDR3 sequences, 11% to 15% seen once. The sample consisted of blood. The receptors were gathered from a man aged 45-60 years with Graves' ophthalmopathy.

This clonotype was found a few times. V is TRBV6-1 and J is TRBJ2-2; TRBD2 matches at 7 bases. The CDR3 loop spans 15 amino acids. CDR1 and CDR2 (germline): MNHNS, SASEGT. The junction had 3 bases not matched to a gene; V was cut back by 2 bases and J by 3 bases. The CDR3 DNA reads as TGTGCCAGCAGTGAACAGGGAGGGTACACCGGGGAGCTGTTTTTT. This gives the protein CASSEQGGYTGELFF.

The chain employs TRBV20-1 and TRBJ2-1; tentatively, D is TRBD1 or TRBD2 (6 bases each). The CDR3 sequence is 14 residues long. Germline CDR1 and CDR2: DFQATT and SNEGSKA (reference sequence). CDR3 DNA: TGCAACGTACAACAGGGACTGGACCCCAATGAGCAGTTCTTC. As protein: CNVQQGLDPNEQFF.

This clonotype was seen ten or more times. V usage is TRBV7-9 and J usage is TRBJ2-3; unclear D gene. This CDR3 comprises 17 residues. The V gene lost 1 base and the J gene lost 0 bases, with 14 bases spanning the gap. The germline CDR1 and CDR2 sequences are SEHNR and FQNEAQ (reference sequence). The CDR3 sequence: CASSLGITLGSTDTQYF. CDR3 bases: TGTGCCAGCAGCTTAGGTATAACCCTGGGGAGCACAGATACGCAGTATTTT.

The V gene is TRBV11-2, the J gene TRBJ1-2; 9 positions agree with TRBD1. The V and J ends lost 4 bases and 8 bases, in that order; junction bases with no gene match: 11. The CDR3 has 15 amino acids. CDR1 and CDR2 (germline): SGHAT, FQNNGV. The CDR3 sequence: CASSYHPDRGEGYTF. For the CDR3, the DNA is TGTGCCAGCAGCTACCACCCGGACAGGGGTGAGGGCTACACCTTC.

The rearrangement links TRBV3-1 to TRBJ2-7, with 8 bases lining up with TRBD2. The CDR3 consists of 16 residues. V shed 4 bases, J shed 2 bases, and the junction held 10 bases outside the gene matches. Germline values: CDR1 LGHDT, CDR2 YNNKEL (reference sequence). CDR3 DNA sequence: TGTGCCAGCAGCCCCGGTGGAGCGGGAGTAACCTACGAGCAGTACTTC. Translating gives CASSPGGAGVTYEQYF.

The CDR3 DNA is TGTGCCAGCAGCTCATCCCGGGACAGGGTAAAAAACTATGGCTACACCTTC. Its translation: CASSSSRDRVKNYGYTF. The V call is TRBV7-4, the J call TRBJ1-2, with 9 nucleotides matching TRBD1. J lost 2 bases, V lost 4 bases, and 11 bases had no gene match. Germline CDR1 is SGHVT and CDR2 is SQSDAQ. The CDR3 is 17 amino acids.

This clonotype was counted ten times or more. This sequence joins TRBV6-2 or TRBV6-3 and TRBJ2-7; TRBD1 matches 7 bases. The J segment lost 0 bases and the V segment lost 10 bases, leaving 9 bases of the junction unmatched. The CDR3 loop spans 14 amino acids. Per the germline V gene, CDR1 is MNHEY and CDR2 is SVGEGT. The chain's CDR3 is CATGRQGLSYEQYF. In DNA, the CDR3 is TGTGCCACGGGCCGACAGGGCCTCTCCTACGAGCAGTACTTC.

Concerning this clonotype itself: A much larger clone lies a single base off, so this may be a read error. V and J are TRBV12-3 or TRBV12-4 and TRBJ2-7; D perhaps matches TRBD1 (6 bases). CDR3 size: 13 residues. Trimming pared 5 bases from V and 6 bases from J, leaving 14 bases between. The CDR3 spells CASSGQFHCEQYF. CDR3 DNA: TGTGCCAGCAGTGGACAGTTCCATTGCGAGCAGTACTTC.

This clonotype was observed many times. The chain uses TRBV30 and TRBJ2-5; D uncertain. The CDR3 covers 11 residues. V was pared by 0 bases and J by 5 bases, with 4 bases between. Germline V gene sequence: CDR1 GTSNPN, CDR2 SVGIG (reference sequence). The CDR3 nucleotides are TGTGCCTGGAGTGTAAGGGAGACCCAGTACTTC. Protein: CAWSVRETQYF.

This clonotype was found many times. V gene TRBV15 combines with J gene TRBJ1-2; D uncertain. The V gene's germline CDR1 is LNHNV and CDR2 YYDKDF (reference sequence). The CDR3 consists of 15 residues. V gave up 0 bases and J gave up 6 bases, with 14 bases separating them. The CDR3 sequence is CATSRDGAGNHGYTF. CDR3 DNA: TGTGCCACCAGCAGAGATGGAGCAGGCAACCATGGCTACACCTTC.

Turning to this clonotype: A much larger clonotype is one base distant, so this may be a read error. The rearrangement uses TRBV3-1 and TRBJ1-2; no clear D. Per germline, CDR1 LGHDT and CDR2 YNNKEL (reference sequence). CDR3 length equals 13 residues. The CDR3 protein is CTSSQDFGSGYTF. DNA of the CDR3: TGTACCAGCAGCCAAGATTTCGGCTCTGGCTACACCTTC. Together with reference TRBV3-1 and TRBJ1-2, the CDR3 gives the full variable domain: DTAVSQTPKYLVTQMGNDKSIKCEQNLGHDTMYWYKQDSKKFLKIMFSYNNKELIINETVPNRFSPKSPDKAHLNLHINSLELGDSAVYFCTSSQDFGSGYTFGSGTRLTVV.

This clonotype has a count of ten or more. This rearrangement joins TRBV18 to TRBJ2-3; D is possibly TRBD1 or TRBD2 (6 bases each). The CDR3 covers 16 residues. Per the germline V gene, CDR1 is KGHSH and CDR2 is LQKENI. V lost 3 bases, J lost 2 bases, and 15 bases lay in between. The CDR3 reads CASSPQRGRNTDTQYF. CDR3 DNA: TGTGCCAGCTCACCCCAGAGGGGGAGGAACACAGATACGCAGTATTTT. The full variable domain, its missing parts supplied by reference TRBV18 and TRBJ2-3, is NAGVMQNPRHLVRRRGQEARLRCSPMKGHSHVYWYRQLPEEGLKFMVYLQKENIIDESGMPKERFSAEFPKEGPSILRIQQVVRGDSAAYFCASSPQRGRNTDTQYFGPGTRLTVL.

This clonotype was seen many times. The rearrangement uses TRBV10-3 and TRBJ2-1, with TRBD2 matching 14 bases. Germline-derived CDR1 and CDR2 are ENHRY and SYGVKD. After removal of 2 bases from V and 8 bases from J, the junction contained 8 bases not matched to a gene. The CDR3 extends over 17 amino acids. As DNA, the CDR3 is TGTGCCATCAGTGAGGGTGGGACTAGCGGGAGTATGTATGAGCAGTTCTTC. This encodes CAISEGGTSGSMYEQFF.

This clonotype has a count of ten or more. The genes are TRBV11-3 and TRBJ2-2; 9 nucleotides match TRBD2. The trim removed 0 bases at V and 6 bases at J, leaving 8 bases unmatched. This CDR3 region has 17 residues. CDR1 is SGHNT and CDR2 is YENEEA in the germline V gene. The DNA of the CDR3 is TGTGCCAGCAGCTTAGAGCAGCTAGCGGGATTCTCCGGGGAGCTGTTTTTT. It yields the protein CASSLEQLAGFSGELFF.

This clonotype was counted ten times or more. This sequence joins TRBV24-1 and TRBJ2-7; D is uncertain. The CDR3 extends over 14 amino acids. Germline values: CDR1 KGHDR, CDR2 SFDVKD. V shed 5 bases and J shed 0 bases, with 10 bases lying between them. CDR3 nucleotide sequence: TGTGCCACCAGTGTATACGAGGACTCCTACGAGCAGTACTTC. Translated, it gives CATSVYEDSYEQYF.

This clonotype was seen repeatedly, ten times or more. The CDR3 bases are TGTGCCTGGAATGAAGAGGGGATCGGGGACATTCAGTACTTC. Its translation: CAWNEEGIGDIQYF. The chain employs TRBV30 and TRBJ2-4; D may correspond to TRBD1 or TRBD2 (5 bases each). Per germline, CDR1 GTSNPN and CDR2 SVGIG (reference sequence). The CDR3 is made up of 14 amino acids. The V end was cut by 4 bases, the J end by 8 bases, with 18 bases between.

This clonotype was counted many times. V usage is TRBV15 and J usage is TRBJ2-1, with 11 positions matching TRBD2. CDR3 length: 15 residues. In germline, CDR1 is LNHNV, CDR2 YYDKDF (reference sequence). J lost 9 bases, V lost 0 bases, and 4 bases had no gene match. The CDR3 nucleotides are TGTGCCACCAGCAGAGATCTAGCGGGGGGTGGTGAGCAGTTCTTC. Its protein is CATSRDLAGGGEQFF.

This clonotype was seen ten or more times. The V call is TRBV6-1, the J call TRBJ2-3; TRBD2 aligns across 12 bases. Germline loops: CDR1 MNHNS, CDR2 SASEGT. V trimming: 4 bases; J trimming: 4 bases; junction bases outside the gene matches: 21. This CDR3 has 21 amino acids. This chain's CDR3 is CASSGRRGQARLAGAADTQYF. CDR3 sequence (DNA): TGTGCCAGCAGTGGACGTCGGGGACAGGCCCGACTAGCGGGAGCGGCAGATACGCAGTATTTT.

This chain connects TRBV2 to TRBJ2-1, with 10 bases fitting TRBD2. Germline V CDR1 and CDR2: SNHLY, FYNNEI. The junction had 13 bases not matched to a gene; V was cut back by 7 bases and J by 7 bases. CDR3 length equals 16 residues. The CDR3 nucleotides are TGTGCCAGCACAAGGGCTAGCGGGAGTAGGATGAATGAGCAGTTCTTC. Its protein product is CASTRASGSRMNEQFF.

The chain recombines TRBV24-1 with TRBJ2-2; D remains ambiguous. Trimming shortened V by 6 bases and J by 8 bases, and 6 bases separated the two germline ends. This CDR3 region has 11 residues. Germline V lookup: CDR1 KGHDR, CDR2 SFDVKD. The CDR3 region is CATSLWGELFF. The CDR3 DNA sequence: TGTGCCACCAGTCTTTGGGGGGAGCTGTTTTTT.

The sample holds many counts of this clonotype. The chain couples TRBV29-1 to TRBJ2-1; D remains unclear. The CDR3 covers 13 residues. Trimming shortened V by 7 bases and J by 2 bases, and 12 bases separated the two germline ends. Per the germline V gene, CDR1 is SQVTM and CDR2 is ANQGSEA. The CDR3 sequence is CSADDDTYNEQFF. The DNA of the CDR3 is TGCAGCGCCGATGACGACACCTACAATGAGCAGTTCTTC.

The chain couples TRBV3-1 to TRBJ1-6; the D gene is possibly TRBD1 (5 bases). With 6 bases removed from V and 7 bases from J, the gap between germline ends came to 10 bases. The germline V gene encodes CDR1 LGHDT and CDR2 YNNKEL (reference sequence). This CDR3 contains 13 residues. The CDR3 coding sequence is TGTGCCAGCAGGGCAGGGAACAATTCACCCCTCCACTTT. The encoded protein is CASRAGNNSPLHF.

V gene TRBV10-2 combines with J gene TRBJ2-1; 9 bases line up with TRBD2. The CDR3 extends over 17 amino acids. The germline CDR1 and CDR2 sequences are WSHSY and SAAADI. V shed 1 base, J shed 7 bases, and the junction held 11 bases outside the gene matches. CDR3 coding DNA: TGCGCCAGCAGTGAGTGGACGGCGGCGGGAGGGCCAAATGAGCAGTTCTTC. It encodes CASSEWTAAGGPNEQFF.

This clonotype has a handful of counts. The CDR3 nucleotides are TGTGCCATCAGTGAATCTACAGGGGGCCCCGATACGCAGTATTTT. Amino acids: CAISESTGGPDTQYF. The rearrangement links TRBV10-3 to TRBJ2-3, with 9 bases lining up with TRBD1. The CDR3 length is 15 residues. Losses at the gene ends were 3 bases for V and 6 bases for J; bases not matched to a gene: 7. Germline CDR1 ENHRY, CDR2 SYGVKD.

This clonotype was seen many times. The genes are TRBV14 and TRBJ2-1; TRBD1 agrees at 7 bases. CDR1 SGHDN and CDR2 FVKESK come from the germline V gene. The CDR3 length is 16 residues. The trim removed 5 bases at V and 5 bases at J, leaving 12 bases unmatched. The CDR3 coding sequence is TGTGCCAGCAGCACTTGGACAGGAGAAAGCGACAATGAGCAGTTCTTC. It is translated as CASSTWTGESDNEQFF.

This clonotype was observed a handful of times. This rearrangement joins TRBV5-4 to TRBJ2-2; 8 positions agree with TRBD1. The trim removed 3 bases at V and 0 bases at J, leaving 4 bases unmatched. The V gene's germline CDR1 is SGHNT and CDR2 YYREEE (reference sequence). The CDR3 is 16 amino acids. The CDR3 region is CASSYPGGANTGELFF. The CDR3 DNA reads TGTGCCAGCAGCTACCCAGGGGGCGCGAACACCGGGGAGCTGTTTTTT.

The chain carries TRBV28 and TRBJ2-2, with D perhaps given as TRBD1 or TRBD2 (5 bases each). CDR3 length equals 14 residues. Germline V gene sequence: CDR1 MDHEN, CDR2 SYDVKM. The V gene lost 10 bases and the J gene lost 1 base, with 13 bases spanning the gap. CDR3 in DNA: TGTGCCACCGCCGGGACGGTGAACACCGGGGAGCTGTTTTTT. This sequence encodes CATAGTVNTGELFF.

This clonotype has ten or more counts. The rearrangement joins TRBV29-1 to TRBJ2-7, with D unresolved. Germline V gene lookup returns CDR1 SQVTM and CDR2 ANQGSEA. The ends were cut back, 4 bases at V and 6 bases at J, with 16 bases in the middle. The CDR3 loop spans 13 amino acids. CDR3 protein: CSVGRGRPGEQYF. Written as DNA, the CDR3 is TGCAGCGTTGGTAGAGGCAGGCCGGGCGAGCAGTACTTC.

The table lists this clonotype with many counts. The chain combines TRBV20-1 with TRBJ2-3; D remains unclear. The CDR3 covers 13 residues. CDR1 and CDR2 from the germline V gene are DFQATT and SNEGSKA (reference sequence). V dropped 5 bases and J dropped 4 bases, with 13 bases sitting between them. The CDR3 DNA reads as TGCAGTGCTGGTGGTGGTTACGCAGATACGCAGTATTTT. Translating gives CSAGGGYADTQYF.

This clonotype was recorded many times. The chain employs TRBV5-1 and TRBJ1-1, with D possibly matching TRBD1 (5 bases). This CDR3 is 13 amino acids long. CDR1 and CDR2 (germline): SGHRS, YFSETQ. The ends were cut back, 4 bases at V and 3 bases at J, with 10 bases in the middle. CDR3 loop: CASSVQGHTEAFF. The CDR3, as DNA: TGCGCCAGCAGCGTGCAGGGCCACACTGAAGCTTTCTTT.

This clonotype has a count of ten or more. This chain uses TRBV12-5 with TRBJ2-4; TRBD2 aligns across 7 bases. The CDR3 is 17 residues long. Germline assignment: CDR1 LGHNT and CDR2 FRNRAP. V lost 0 bases, J lost 0 bases, and 5 bases stayed unmatched. DNA of the CDR3: TGTGCTAGTGGTTTGGTCCGGGGGGATAAAGCCAAAAACATTCAGTACTTC. Its translation is CASGLVRGDKAKNIQYF.

In its sample, this clonotype was seen many times. This rearrangement joins TRBV29-1 to TRBJ1-5; D perhaps matches TRBD1 (5 bases). Germline-derived CDR1 and CDR2 are SQVTM and ANQGSEA. Trimming shortened V by 4 bases and J by 6 bases, and 16 bases separated the two germline ends. The CDR3 length is 14 residues. The CDR3 protein is CSVGSATRGQPQHF. CDR3 DNA: TGCAGCGTTGGTAGTGCGACAAGGGGTCAGCCCCAGCATTTT.